This T cell receptor beta chain was captured in a study of vaccination effects on CD4 cells after COVID-19. At the level of the study: Median timing of post-vaccine samples was 72 days after the second dose.

As regards this clone: The antigen remains unidentified.

V shed 7 bases and J shed 4 bases, with 8 bases lying between them. Germline CDR1 and CDR2: LNHDA and SQIVND (reference sequence). The CDR3 consists of 12 residues. ViraFEST expansion of antigen-specific CD4+ T cells with viral peptide pools preceded sequencing. Upon completion of about eleven days in culture, CD4+ T cells were isolated. Subjects were given two BNT162b2 or mRNA-1273 vaccine doses. A density of about 1.8 million PBMC per well was used; these cells were cultured with approximately 10 IU/ml IL-2 and 10 ug/ml peptides. Libraries were prepared by immunoSEQ multiplex PCR; TCRdb keeps only in-frame clonotypes and omits some of them. The sample lists almost 15,000 clones, about 75% occurring once.

This specimen consisted of CD4+ T cells from PBMCs cultured with HCoV-NL63 spike peptides, obtained after COVID-19 vaccination. This TCR came from a human donor who received a COVID-19 vaccine. The V call is TRBV19, the J call TRBJ1-3; D gene ambiguous. CDR3 protein: CASTYAGNTIYF. In DNA, the CDR3 is TGTGCCAGTACATACGCGGGAAACACCATATATTTT.